The next 3 T cell receptor beta chains were all read from a single sample in a study of blood T cell repertoires in COVID-19. TCRdb's copy holds only in-frame clones and misses some; the assay was immunoSEQ multiplex PCR. The sample contains roughly 350,000 clones, over 75% of which appear only once. The sample comprised peripheral blood. The receptors stem from a woman aged 25 to 39 with COVID-19, enrolled during active disease.

The V call is TRBV12-3 or TRBV12-4, the J call TRBJ2-2; TRBD1 agrees at 8 bases. V gave up 6 bases and J gave up 6 bases; unmatched junction bases: 3. The CDR3 runs 13 residues. The CDR3 bases are TGTGCCAGCAGGGACAGGGCCGCCGGGGAGCTGTTTTTT. Amino acid sequence: CASRDRAAGELFF.

This clone appeared a single time. V and J are TRBV5-1 and TRBJ1-2; tentative D call: TRBD1 (5 bases). V was clipped by 1 base and J by 7 bases, with 14 bases between them. CDR3 length equals 14 residues. Germline V lookup: CDR1 SGHRS, CDR2 YFSETQ. The CDR3 loop reads CASSLTRTTGGYTF. Here the CDR3 DNA reads TGCGCCAGCAGCTTGACCAGGACAACCGGTGGCTACACCTTC.

The chain couples TRBV7-2 to TRBJ1-4, with D hard to call. Germline CDR1 is SGHTA and CDR2 is FQGNSA. The CDR3 length is 15 residues. With 5 bases removed from V and 0 bases from J, the gap between germline ends came to 10 bases. The CDR3 here is CASSRLSTTNEKLFF. Here the CDR3 DNA reads TGTGCCAGCAGCCGCCTAAGCACAACTAATGAAAAACTGTTTTTT.